This paragraph reports one T cell receptor beta chain. Its antigen is not yet known. Per-nucleotide qualities are absent, and no much larger clonotype sits a single base away. This specimen comes from a study of graft-versus-host responses after intestinal transplantation (dated by TCRdb to the early 2020s). Regarding the research as a whole: The transplants that recipients received were multivisceral, liver-intestinal, or isolated intestinal. Anti-thymocyte globulin induction was given to all recipients, followed by maintenance tacrolimus and steroids for two to four years. After intestinal transplantation, graft-versus-host and host-versus-graft alloreactive T cell clones in the graft, circulation and bone marrow were tracked using bulk TCR-beta CDR3 sequencing. To identify alloreactive clones, pre-transplant mixed lymphocyte reaction products were sequenced and compared with unstimulated pre-transplant donor and recipient T cells. A cohort of some 24 intestinal transplant recipients, including one retransplant, was enrolled, and a few patients lacking pretransplant specimens were excluded. A peak of at least 4% donor T cells among recipient peripheral blood mononuclear cells was the definition used for donor T cell macrochimerism. Instead of going to the commercial service, samples from a few later patients were sequenced in-house on an Illumina MiSeq and processed with MiXCR. The research as a whole found: GvH clones were detected in recipient bone marrow, and some of these GvH clones were observed earlier in ileal mucosa or blood, consistent with an intestinal mucosal origin. In patients with donor T cell macrochimerism, the allografts had high GvH to HvG T cell clonal ratios. Peak levels of circulating GvH clones were associated with declines in HvG clones early after transplant. The conclusions were limited by the relatively low number and heterogeneity of the intestinal transplant patients.

The library was produced with the immunoSEQ multiplex PCR assay. High-throughput TCR-beta CDR3 sequencing of genomic DNA from most patients was performed by Adaptive Biotechnologies. On the study's bioinformatics: TCR sequencing data were retrieved from Adaptive's ImmunoSEQ software for 15 to 20 patients, whereas three other patients were processed with MiXCR and VDJtools. CDR3 nucleotide sequences shared by donor and recipient were removed because the origin of these sequences could not be assigned. At least 2-fold expansion over unstimulated cells and a minimum CFSE-low frequency of 0.002% (template counts) or 0.001% (read counts) were required for clones to be classified as alloreactive. Mappable clones were those detected in sequenced pre-transplant spleen, lymph node, or MLR CFSE-low populations of the donor or recipient. Cumulative frequency of alloreactive clones was calculated as a percentage of all sequences weighted by copy number. TCRdb's version of the immuneACCESS table is confined to in-frame rearrangements and falls short of the full clone set. An unresolved V gene accounts for under half of the shortfall where checked; the remainder is of unknown origin. That table supplies the V and J calls and clone size; D and trimming were determined from the DNA. This sample holds 25,000 to 30,000 clones; 85% to 95% were observed only once. The top ten clones comprise around 0.54% of the sample.

Blood samples were collected up to 4 times in the first month after transplant and then at least monthly when available. The CDR3 runs 15 amino acids, cysteine and phenylalanine included. Only CDR3 DNA remains: 45 bases, in frame from the first base. From the germline V gene, CDR1 is SGHRS and CDR2 is YFSETQ. The germline V end is reduced by 4 bases and the J end by 4 bases; junction bases left unmatched: 10. The rearranged chain carries TRBV5-1 and TRBJ2-7, and TRBD2 matches 8 of the central bases. The sample was PBMCs, taken 18 days after transplant. The clonotype originates from a human patient who received an intestinal transplant, so some T cells may come from the graft donor. The nucleotides are TGCGCCAGCAGCATCGGGGGGGCGGACCAGTACGAGCAGTACTTC. It is translated as CASSIGGADQYEQYF.